This TCR beta chain was retrieved from a study of blood T cell repertoires in COVID-19. Study at large: Acute-phase and convalescent COVID-19 samples originated in the United States, Italy and Spain.

The protocol was immunoSEQ multiplex PCR, while the TCRdb copy is restricted to in-frame clones and leaves out a portion. The sample carries some 16,000 clones, 86% recorded once. CDR1 and CDR2 from the germline V gene are MDHEN and SYDVKM. The V gene end was trimmed by 5 bases and the J gene end by 4 bases; junction bases not matched to a gene: 6. The CDR3 has 15 amino acids. The chain joins TRBV28 to TRBJ2-1; TRBD1 agrees at 9 bases. Sequenced material: peripheral blood. This receptor was taken from a man in his 60s with acute or convalescent COVID-19. The CDR3: CASSTPTGGYNEQFF. The DNA for the CDR3 is TGTGCCAGCAGTACCCCGACAGGGGGTTACAATGAGCAGTTCTTC.